These T cell receptor beta chains were read from a single sample in a study of CD8+ T cells in alopecia areata. Measured with immunoSEQ multiplex PCR; TCRdb has only the in-frame clones, and not every one. The sample yields some 110,000 clones, about three fifths seen once. The sample here was CD8+ T cells sorted from blood, taken at week 24, from a patient treated with tofacitinib. The receptors originated from a human donor with alopecia areata. Both conserved end residues are part of each CDR3. The order of the fields is CDR3 protein, CDR3 DNA, J gene, D gene, clone size, V gene. The D gene is left open where the match is weak. Clone size is shown for a subset of rows, as once, few, many or a class of expanded clone.

CDR3aa: CSVPPGTEAFF
CDR3nt: TGCAGCGTCCCCCCGGGGACTGAAGCTTTCTTT
j_gene: TRBJ1-1
d_gene: NA
abundance: NA
v_gene: TRBV29-1

CDR3aa: CASSAQGLNGYTF
CDR3nt: TGTGCCAGCAGCGCACAGGGGTTGAATGGCTACACCTTC
j_gene: TRBJ1-2
d_gene: TRBD1
abundance: once
v_gene: TRBV9

CDR3aa: CASTSGQGDGYTF
CDR3nt: TGTGCCAGCACCTCGGGACAGGGGGATGGCTACACCTTC
j_gene: TRBJ1-2
d_gene: TRBD1
abundance: NA
v_gene: TRBV6-5

CDR3aa: CASSQWTGVTKNIQYF
CDR3nt: TGCGCCAGCAGTCAATGGACAGGGGTGACCAAAAACATTCAGTACTTC
j_gene: TRBJ2-4
d_gene: TRBD1
abundance: few
v_gene: TRBV23-1

CDR3aa: CAWSVLRAYNEQFF
CDR3nt: TGTGCCTGGAGTGTTCTGCGGGCCTACAATGAGCAGTTCTTC
j_gene: TRBJ2-1
d_gene: NA
abundance: NA
v_gene: TRBV30

CDR3aa: CASSQDPHPAGAPDTQYF
CDR3nt: TGCGCCAGCAGCCAAGATCCCCACCCAGCGGGCGCCCCAGATACGCAGTATTTT
j_gene: TRBJ2-3
d_gene: NA
abundance: few
v_gene: TRBV4-1

CDR3aa: CASSPSDLTNEQFF
CDR3nt: TGTGCCAGCAGCCCATCGGACTTAACTAATGAGCAGTTCTTC
j_gene: TRBJ2-1
d_gene: NA
abundance: few
v_gene: TRBV9

CDR3aa: CASSLVGPSYEQYF
CDR3nt: TGCGCCAGCAGCTTGGTCGGGCCCTCCTACGAGCAGTACTTC
j_gene: TRBJ2-7
d_gene: NA
abundance: NA
v_gene: TRBV5-1

CDR3aa: CASTQGADTEAFF
CDR3nt: TGTGCCAGCACACAGGGGGCTGACACTGAAGCTTTCTTT
j_gene: TRBJ1-1
d_gene: TRBD1
abundance: NA
v_gene: TRBV6-1

CDR3aa: CAVEGIGAFF
CDR3nt: TGTGCTGTGGAGGGAATAGGCGCTTTCTTT
j_gene: TRBJ1-1
d_gene: NA
abundance: once
v_gene: TRBV30

CDR3aa: CASSLDEGGEAFF
CDR3nt: TGTGCCAGCAGCTTGGACGAGGGTGGGGAAGCTTTCTTT
j_gene: TRBJ1-1
d_gene: NA
abundance: NA
v_gene: TRBV5-6

CDR3aa: CASSSTGQGGYEQYF
CDR3nt: TGTGCCAGCAGCTCGACAGGGCAAGGGGGGTACGAGCAGTACTTC
j_gene: TRBJ2-7
d_gene: NA
abundance: NA
v_gene: TRBV7-9

CDR3aa: CASSQALPQGADQPQHF
CDR3nt: TGCGCCAGCAGCCAAGCGCTTCCCCAGGGGGCGGATCAGCCCCAGCATTTT
j_gene: TRBJ1-5
d_gene: TRBD1
abundance: NA
v_gene: TRBV4-1

CDR3aa: CASSWDGPYEQYF
CDR3nt: TGTGCCAGCAGCTGGGACGGCCCCTACGAGCAGTACTTC
j_gene: TRBJ2-7
d_gene: NA
abundance: NA
v_gene: TRBV7-9

CDR3aa: CASGLLGHYTQYF
CDR3nt: TGTGCTAGTGGTTTGCTGGGCCACTATACGCAGTATTTT
j_gene: TRBJ2-3
d_gene: NA
abundance: NA
v_gene: TRBV12-5

CDR3aa: CASSYEGTGPYEQYF
CDR3nt: TGTGCCAGCAGCTACGAAGGGACAGGGCCCTACGAGCAGTACTTC
j_gene: TRBJ2-7
d_gene: TRBD1
abundance: NA
v_gene: TRBV27

CDR3aa: CASGFLFGQGEETQYF
CDR3nt: TGTGCTAGTGGTTTTTTATTCGGACAGGGGGAAGAGACCCAGTACTTC
j_gene: TRBJ2-5
d_gene: TRBD1
abundance: NA
v_gene: TRBV12-5

CDR3aa: CASSSRGLNQPQHF
CDR3nt: TGTGCCAGCAGCTCCAGGGGGCTGAATCAGCCCCAGCATTTT
j_gene: TRBJ1-5
d_gene: TRBD1
abundance: few
v_gene: TRBV11-2

CDR3aa: CASSLVKGGLFF
CDR3nt: TGTGCCAGCAGCTTAGTAAAGGGCGGGCTGTTTTTT
j_gene: TRBJ1-4
d_gene: NA
abundance: once
v_gene: TRBV11-2

CDR3aa: CASSVAGRVSDEQYF
CDR3nt: TGTGCCAGCAGCGTAGCGGGGAGGGTGAGCGACGAGCAGTACTTC
j_gene: TRBJ2-7
d_gene: TRBD2
abundance: NA
v_gene: TRBV9

CDR3aa: CASQPDPNPGYGYTF
CDR3nt: TGTGCCAGTCAACCGGACCCCAACCCGGGATATGGCTACACCTTC
j_gene: TRBJ1-2
d_gene: NA
abundance: NA
v_gene: TRBV19

CDR3aa: CASSPGQIYEQYF
CDR3nt: TGTGCCAGCAGCCCGGGACAGATCTACGAGCAGTACTTC
j_gene: TRBJ2-7
d_gene: TRBD1
abundance: NA
v_gene: TRBV5-6

CDR3aa: CASSQGPVNTEAFF
CDR3nt: TGTGCCAGCAGTCAAGGTCCGGTGAACACTGAAGCTTTCTTT
j_gene: TRBJ1-1
d_gene: NA
abundance: NA
v_gene: TRBV6-5

CDR3aa: CASSERDRGSRYEQYF
CDR3nt: TGTGCCAGCAGTGAACGGGACAGGGGATCGCGGTACGAGCAGTACTTC
j_gene: TRBJ2-7
d_gene: TRBD1
abundance: once
v_gene: TRBV25-1

CDR3aa: CASRHRVSLGSPLHF
CDR3nt: TGTGCCAGCAGGCACAGGGTTTCACTGGGTTCACCCCTCCACTTT
j_gene: TRBJ1-6
d_gene: NA
abundance: once
v_gene: TRBV5-5

CDR3aa: CASSEDRTNYGYTF
CDR3nt: TGTGCCAGCAGCGAGGACAGGACAAACTATGGCTACACCTTC
j_gene: TRBJ1-2
d_gene: TRBD1
abundance: NA
v_gene: TRBV13

CDR3aa: CASSVEQDYEQYF
CDR3nt: TGTGCCAGCAGCGTAGAGCAGGATTACGAGCAGTACTTC
j_gene: TRBJ2-7
d_gene: NA
abundance: NA
v_gene: TRBV9

CDR3aa: CASGFWRGHQPQHF
CDR3nt: TGTGCTAGTGGTTTTTGGCGAGGGCATCAGCCCCAGCATTTT
j_gene: TRBJ1-5
d_gene: NA
abundance: few
v_gene: TRBV12-5